There are many counts of the clone carrying this T cell receptor (beta chain). Total RNA extraction produced at least 5.5 micrograms (per sample) for the study. This entry belongs to a study of blood T cells in healthy people across ages. The authors ran a second PCR of 7 to 11 cycles using a sample-barcoded 5' primer and a J-beta primer mix. TCRdb re-called the 5' RACE reads with MiXCR, one entry per CDR3 protein. The sample lists 850,000 or so distinct CDR3 sequences, under 30% occurring once. The CDR3 contains 16 residues. V was clipped by 1 base and J by 7 bases, with 17 bases between them. Germline loops: CDR1 SGHTA, CDR2 FQGNSA.

This chain uses TRBV7-2 with TRBJ1-5; the D gene is possibly TRBD1 (5 bases). Input material: blood. The receptor comes from a woman aged 80 or over in good health. The DNA of the CDR3 is TGTGCCAGCAGCTTAGACTGGGGCGTTGGACGGCAGCCCCAGCATTTT. Encoded protein: CASSLDWGVGRQPQHF.